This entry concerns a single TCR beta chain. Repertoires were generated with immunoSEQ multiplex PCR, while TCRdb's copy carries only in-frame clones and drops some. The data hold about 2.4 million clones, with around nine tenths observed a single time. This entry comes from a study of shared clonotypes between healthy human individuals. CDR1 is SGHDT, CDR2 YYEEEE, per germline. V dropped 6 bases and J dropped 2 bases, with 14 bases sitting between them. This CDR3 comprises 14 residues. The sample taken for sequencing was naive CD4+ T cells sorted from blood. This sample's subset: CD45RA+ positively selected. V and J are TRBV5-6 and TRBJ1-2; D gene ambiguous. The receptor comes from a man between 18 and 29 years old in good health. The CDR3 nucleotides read TGTGCCAGCAATCCTCGACAAGGGAACTATGGCTACACCTTC. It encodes CASNPRQGNYGYTF.